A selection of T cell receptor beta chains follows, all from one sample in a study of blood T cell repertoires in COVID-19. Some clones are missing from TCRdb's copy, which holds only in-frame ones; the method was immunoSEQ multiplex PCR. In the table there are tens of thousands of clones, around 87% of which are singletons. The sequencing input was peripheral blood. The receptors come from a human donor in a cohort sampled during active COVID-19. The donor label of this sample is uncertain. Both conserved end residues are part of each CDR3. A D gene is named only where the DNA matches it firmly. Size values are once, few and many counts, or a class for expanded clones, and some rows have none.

TGTGCCAGCAGCTTTGGACTAGCGGGCACCGGGGAGCTGTTTTTT,CASSFGLAGTGELFF,-,TRBD2,TRBJ2-2,TRBV7-2
TGCGCCAGCAGCTCACAGGGGAACTTACAAGAGACCCAGTACTTC,CASSSQGNLQETQYF,-,TRBD1,TRBJ2-5,TRBV5-1
TGTGCCACTTCAGCGGGGAGTACAGATACGCAGTATTTT,CATSAGSTDTQYF,-,TRBD2,TRBJ2-3,TRBV24-1
TGTGCCAGCAGCGAGAGGACAGCCATGAACACTGAAGCTTTCTTT,CASSERTAMNTEAFF,-,-,TRBJ1-1,TRBV9
TGTGCCAGTAGAGGGCAGGGAAGTCAGCCCCAGCATTTT,CASRGQGSQPQHF,-,-,TRBJ1-5,TRBV19
TGTGCCATCCGGACAGGGGCCCTGAACACTGAAGCTTTCTTT,CAIRTGALNTEAFF,-,TRBD1,TRBJ1-1,TRBV10-3
TGTGCCAGCAGCTTAAGCGGGACCTACAATGAGCAGTTCTTC,CASSLSGTYNEQFF,once,TRBD2,TRBJ2-1,TRBV11-3
TGTGCCAGCAGCGATGGAGGGAATGAGCAGTTCTTC,CASSDGGNEQFF,-,-,TRBJ2-1,TRBV7-9
TGTGCCAGCAGTTACTCGGGGGGGGTTAACTATGGCTACACCTTC,CASSYSGGVNYGYTF,-,-,TRBJ1-2,TRBV6-5
TGTGCCAGCAGTTCCCTGGACAGGGTCATCGGCAATGAGCAGTTCTTC,CASSSLDRVIGNEQFF,once,TRBD1,TRBJ2-1,TRBV27
TGTGCCAGCAGCTACCAGGGGTACGAGCAGTACTTC,CASSYQGYEQYF,-,-,TRBJ2-7,TRBV5-4
TGTGCCAGCAGTACGGTAGCGGGGGGGAGCGACGAGCAGTACTTC,CASSTVAGGSDEQYF,-,TRBD2,TRBJ2-7,TRBV6-6
TGCAGCGTGGCAGCGAATCAGCCCCAGCATTTT,CSVAANQPQHF,-,-,TRBJ1-5,TRBV29-1
TGTGCCAGCAGCTTTAGTTGGGTCCGGGGCACTGAAGCTTTCTTT,CASSFSWVRGTEAFF,-,-,TRBJ1-1,TRBV5-4
TGTGCCAGCAGCCTACAAAACGGGGGTCCTGAAGCTTTCTTT,CASSLQNGGPEAFF,-,-,TRBJ1-1,TRBV11-3
TGTGCCAGCAGCCCGGGCGGGGGGGCCTCCTACAATGAGCAGTTCTTC,CASSPGGGASYNEQFF,-,TRBD2,TRBJ2-1,TRBV5-4
TGTGCTAGTGGTTTTATGGGGGGGGATAGCCATGAGCAGTTCTTC,CASGFMGGDSHEQFF,few,TRBD2,TRBJ2-1,TRBV12-5
TGTGCCAGCAGCCCTTCGGGGGGTCCGGGAGATACGCAGTATTTT,CASSPSGGPGDTQYF,-,TRBD2,TRBJ2-3,TRBV3-1/TRBV3-2
TGTGCCAGCAGCTTAGGGACTAGCGGGGGGGTAGATACGCAGTATTTT,CASSLGTSGGVDTQYF,once,TRBD2,TRBJ2-3,TRBV11-2
TGCGCCAGCAGCACTGGACTCCCGAACACTGAAGCTTTCTTT,CASSTGLPNTEAFF,few,-,TRBJ1-1,TRBV5-1
TGTGCCAGCAGAATACAGGGGGGAAAAGAAAAACTGTTTTTT,CASRIQGGKEKLFF,-,TRBD1,TRBJ1-4,TRBV5-4
TGTGCCAGCAGCCAACCAGGGGGAGCCACTGAAGCTTTCTTT,CASSQPGGATEAFF,-,TRBD1,TRBJ1-1,TRBV3-1/TRBV3-2
TGTGCCAGCAGTTCCCCGGGACAGGGGGCGTATGAGCAGTTCTTC,CASSSPGQGAYEQFF,-,TRBD1,TRBJ2-1,TRBV6-5
TGTGCCAGCAGCTTCCTGGGGAGATTGGTCTATGAGCAGTTCTTC,CASSFLGRLVYEQFF,-,-,TRBJ2-1,TRBV7-9
TGTGCCTGGAGTGGCGGGGGGCGTAATTCACCCCTCCACTTT,CAWSGGGRNSPLHF,-,-,TRBJ1-6,TRBV30
TGTGCCAGCAGCCAGGGGACAGGGGGCGATGAGCAGTTCTTC,CASSQGTGGDEQFF,-,TRBD1,TRBJ2-1,TRBV7-3
TGTGCCAGCAGCCAAGACGGCCTAGCGGTATACAATGAGCAGTTCTTC,CASSQDGLAVYNEQFF,-,TRBD2,TRBJ2-1,TRBV3-1/TRBV3-2
TGCGCCAGCAGCGTACAGGGAAATGAGCAGTTCTTC,CASSVQGNEQFF,-,-,TRBJ2-1,TRBV5-1
TGCGCCAGCAGCTTGAGTCCTAGAAGGAATGAGCAGTTCTTC,CASSLSPRRNEQFF,-,-,TRBJ2-1,TRBV5-1
TGTGCCAGCAGCGTTACCGGGTCAACCGGGGAGCTGTTTTTT,CASSVTGSTGELFF,-,-,TRBJ2-2,TRBV9
TGCGCCAGCAGCAGGGACAGGGGTCAAGAGACCCAGTACTTC,CASSRDRGQETQYF,-,TRBD1,TRBJ2-5,TRBV5-1
TGTGCCACCAGTGAGCAGGGAGGAAGCACAGATACGCAGTATTTT,CATSEQGGSTDTQYF,-,-,TRBJ2-3,TRBV24-1
TGTGCCAGCAGCTTGCTCGGGACTAGCAGCGAGCAGTACTTC,CASSLLGTSSEQYF,-,TRBD2,TRBJ2-7,TRBV9
TGTGCCACCAGCAGAGATCGGAGTAGCCACAATGAGCAGTTCTTC,CATSRDRSSHNEQFF,-,-,TRBJ2-1,TRBV15
TGTGCCAGCAGCCCGTTGGACAGTTCCGGGGAGCTGTTTTTT,CASSPLDSSGELFF,few,-,TRBJ2-2,TRBV6-5
TGTGCCACCAGCAGAGACGAAAACCGCGGGACCACAGATACGCAGTATTTT,CATSRDENRGTTDTQYF,medium-sized,-,TRBJ2-3,TRBV15
TGTGCCAGCAGCCCCCAATCGGGGATGGGCAATTCACCCCTCCACTTT,CASSPQSGMGNSPLHF,-,-,TRBJ1-6,TRBV5-6
TGTGCCAGTAGTATTCGGCGGGGGAATGAAAAACTGTTTTTT,CASSIRRGNEKLFF,-,-,TRBJ1-4,TRBV19
TGTGCCAGCAGTGATTGGAACAGGGGGCCTAAGGATGAGCAGTTCTTC,CASSDWNRGPKDEQFF,-,TRBD1,TRBJ2-1,TRBV6-1
TGTGCCAGCAGCCAAGCCTTAGGACAGGGTAACCACGAGCAGTACTTC,CASSQALGQGNHEQYF,-,TRBD1,TRBJ2-7,TRBV3-1/TRBV3-2
TGTGCCAGCAGTGACCCCCGGACAGGCCACAATGAGCAGTTCTTC,CASSDPRTGHNEQFF,-,TRBD1,TRBJ2-1,TRBV25-1
TGTGCCAGCAGTTTGGGGGTCGTAGCGGCCCAGCATTTT,CASSLGVVAAQHF,few,-,TRBJ1-5,TRBV12-3/TRBV12-4
TGTGCCACCAGTCGTCGGGGTTTCCCCGGTAGTAGCAATCAGCCCCAGCATTTT,CATSRRGFPGSSNQPQHF,-,-,TRBJ1-5,TRBV7-3
TGTGCCAGCAGCTTCGGGCGGGGGGGCGCAGAGACCCAGTACTTC,CASSFGRGGAETQYF,-,TRBD2,TRBJ2-5,TRBV5-5
TGTGCCAGCAGCCCCACACCAGCGGGGGGCCAAGGCGAGCAGTACTTC,CASSPTPAGGQGEQYF,-,TRBD2,TRBJ2-7,TRBV27